The sequence of this TCR beta chain was determined in a study of control samples from healthy donors and cancer patients. The germline V gene has CDR1 SGHDT and CDR2 YYEEEE. The CDR3 consists of 14 residues. V was pared by 4 bases and J by 5 bases, with 9 bases of the junction left unmatched. Some clones are missing from TCRdb's copy, which holds only in-frame ones; the method was immunoSEQ multiplex PCR. The sample lists 150,000 to 200,000 clones; around 94% were seen once. This sequence was found in a man aged 30 to 45 in good health. The J gene is TRBJ2-7, the V gene TRBV5-6, with 7 bases lining up with TRBD1. The sample consisted of blood. Written as DNA, the CDR3 is TGTGCCAGCAGCACAAGACAGGGCGGGCACGAGCAGTACTTC. As protein: CASSTRQGGHEQYF.